This T cell receptor (beta chain) is drawn from a study of T-cell memory formation after mild COVID-19. Study-wide findings and caveats: Cross-reactive memory apparently joined, as some responding clones appeared in pre-infection memory.

The germline gives CDR1 LNHDA, CDR2 SQIVND (reference sequence). With V trimmed by 5 bases and J by 3 bases, 12 bases remained unmatched. This CDR3 has 16 amino acids. TCRdb ran MiXCR on the 5' RACE reads and lists one entry per CDR3 protein. The repertoire holds about 110,000 distinct CDR3 sequences, approximately 15% seen once, with 28% in the top ten. This clonotype was seen a handful of times. No antigen is known for it. The TCR sequence derives from an adult woman who had mild COVID-19 (a few samples of this study predate the infection). Cell type and time point are not known. The chain has TRBV19 and TRBJ2-7; 8 positions agree with TRBD2. Sequencing used PBMCs or a T cell subset sorted from them (not recorded which). CDR3: CASSLRGSGTLYEQYF. The CDR3 coding sequence is TGTGCCAGTAGTCTCCGAGGTAGCGGGACTCTCTACGAGCAGTACTTC.